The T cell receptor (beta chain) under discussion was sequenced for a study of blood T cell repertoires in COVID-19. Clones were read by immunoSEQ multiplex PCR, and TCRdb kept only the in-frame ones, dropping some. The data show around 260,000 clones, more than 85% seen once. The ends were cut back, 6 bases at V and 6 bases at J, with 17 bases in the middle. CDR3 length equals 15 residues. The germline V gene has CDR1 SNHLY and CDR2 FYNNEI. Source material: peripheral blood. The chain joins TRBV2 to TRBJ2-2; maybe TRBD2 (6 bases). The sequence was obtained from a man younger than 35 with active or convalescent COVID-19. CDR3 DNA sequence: TGTGCCAGCAGCTCGGGACTGAGAAGGCCCGGGGAGCTGTTTTTT. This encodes CASSSGLRRPGELFF. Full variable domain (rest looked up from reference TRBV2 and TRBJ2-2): EPEVTQTPSHQVTQMGQEVILRCVPISNHLYFYWYRQILGQKVEFLVSFYNNEISEKSEIFDDQFSVERPDGSNFTLKIRSTKLEDSAMYFCASSSGLRRPGELFFGEGSRLTVL.